These 18 T cell receptor beta chains were sequenced from one sample in a study of metastatic and nonmetastatic thyroid tumors (dated by TCRdb to 2020 to 2021). No patient had received any treatment before thyroid surgery. Libraries came from PCR. Instrument used: Illumina HiSeq 4000. The public sequencing data were trimmed at Q25 with fastp and processed into clonotypes with MiXCR by TCRdb, which kept only in-frame beta chains. This sample has fewer than 50,000 clones in its table, and roughly 15% of those were observed once. In total, the top ten clones hold around 20% of the sample. Sample: blood. The source of these receptors is a female donor with papillary thyroid cancer or a benign thyroid nodule (not recorded which). Some clones in this sample may be carry-over from other donors' samples.

Concerning this clone itself: A read error is possible here, since a much larger clone lies one base away. The V call is TRBV2, the J call TRBJ2-6; 8 nucleotides line up with TRBD2. Per the germline V gene, CDR1 is SNHLY and CDR2 is FYNNEI. The CDR3 contains 16 residues. The CDR3 nucleotides read TGTGCCAGCAGGAAGCGGGGGAGCGCTGGGGCCAACGTCCTGGCTTTC. Translation: CASRKRGSAGANVLAF.

This clone was counted at least ten times. V usage is TRBV15 and J usage is TRBJ2-7; D is ambiguous. Germline CDR1 is LNHNV and CDR2 is YYDKDF (reference sequence). The CDR3 is 13 residues long. V lost 0 bases and J lost 6, with 9 bases in between. DNA for the CDR3: TGTGCCACCAGCAGAGATGAGAGTTCCGAGCAGTACTTC. It translates to CATSRDESSEQYF.

Many counts were recorded for this clone. This chain uses TRBV5-5 with TRBJ2-7; a possible D gene is TRBD1 (8 bases). CDR1 is SGHKS, CDR2 YYEKEE, per germline (reference sequence). The CDR3 is made up of 14 amino acids. V lost 4 bases and J 2 bases, leaving 13 bases between the germline ends. CDR3 in amino acids: CASSVQGGTYEQYF. In DNA, the CDR3 is TGTGCCAGCAGCGTACAGGGGGGGACCTACGAGCAGTACTTC.

This clone showed up many times. The chain employs TRBV5-1 and TRBJ2-7; 8 bases line up with TRBD1. The germline V gene encodes CDR1 SGHRS and CDR2 YFSETQ. The CDR3 consists of 14 residues. V dropped 0 bases and J dropped 5; count of bases not matched to a gene: 4. For the CDR3, the DNA is TGCGCCAGCAGCTTGGGGCAGGGGGCGGACGAGCAGTACTTC. It translates to CASSLGQGADEQYF.

The rearrangement joins TRBV2 to TRBJ1-1, with D perhaps matching TRBD1 (5 bases). V gave up 8 bases and J gave up 0 bases, with 10 bases separating them. Looked up from germline, CDR1 is SNHLY and CDR2 is FYNNEI. The CDR3 totals 13 residues. CDR3 coding DNA: TGTGCCAGCGGTGTACAGGTGAACACTGAAGCTTTCTTT. Residues: CASGVQVNTEAFF.

This clone appeared many times. This sequence joins TRBV11-2 and TRBJ2-3; the match to TRBD2 covers 8 bases. The germline V gene encodes CDR1 SGHAT and CDR2 FQNNGV. The CDR3 is 17 residues long. V dropped 0 bases and J dropped 5; count of bases not matched to a gene: 10. The CDR3 coding sequence is TGTGCCAGCAGCTTAGAGGCTAGCGGGCCGAGAGGAGATACGCAGTATTTT. It is translated as CASSLEASGPRGDTQYF.

About this clone itself: A much larger clone differs from this one at a single base, so this may be a read error. Other nucleotide sequences from this sample produce the same CDR3. The gene calls are TRBV5-6 and TRBJ2-3; unclear D gene. CDR1 and CDR2 from the germline V gene are SGHDT and YYEEEE. This CDR3 is 12 amino acids long. Here the CDR3 DNA reads TGTGCAAGCAGCTTCGACCCAGATACGCAGTATTTT. Protein product: CASSFDPDTQYF.

This clone was found many times. This sequence joins TRBV7-7 and TRBJ2-1; TRBD2 might be the D (5 bases). This CDR3 comprises 13 residues. The germline gives CDR1 SSHAT, CDR2 FNYEAQ (reference sequence). This chain's CDR3 is CAREGKSINEQFF. Here the CDR3 DNA reads TGTGCTAGAGAGGGAAAGTCTATCAATGAGCAGTTCTTC.

This clone was counted many times. J is TRBJ1-1 and V is TRBV30; 8 bases are a match to TRBD1. Unmatched junction bases numbered 2, after V lost 1 base and J lost 7 bases. This CDR3 contains 12 residues. Germline V CDR1 and CDR2: GTSNPN, SVGIG (reference sequence). The CDR3 DNA reads as TGTGCCTGGAGTGGACAGGGGAATGAAGCTTTCTTT. It codes for CAWSGQGNEAFF.

Many counts were recorded for this clone. The chain is built from TRBV11-2 and TRBJ2-7; D is perhaps TRBD1 (6 bases). Looked up from germline, CDR1 is SGHAT and CDR2 is FQNNGV. The CDR3 length is 14 residues. Trimming shortened V by 5 bases and J by 3 bases, and 14 bases separated the two germline ends. CDR3 loop: CASSTSGGNYEQYF. The CDR3, as DNA: TGTGCCAGCAGCACCTCTGGGGGCAACTACGAGCAGTACTTC.

This clone was picked up a small number of times. V is TRBV6-2 or TRBV6-3 and J is TRBJ1-1, with a tentative D call TRBD1 (5 bases). Germline loops: CDR1 MNHEY, CDR2 SVGEGT. The CDR3 runs to 16 residues. With 2 bases removed from V and 1 base from J, the gap between germline ends came to 14 bases. The CDR3 DNA reads TGTGCCAGCAGTTACGTGGAGGGGCTAGGGAACACTGAAGCTTTCTTT. Amino acid sequence: CASSYVEGLGNTEAFF.

The sample holds many counts of this clone. This chain connects TRBV5-1 to TRBJ1-5; D remains ambiguous. The germline gives CDR1 SGHRS, CDR2 YFSETQ. V was shortened by 0 bases and J by 5 bases, with 9 bases between the two germline ends. The CDR3 length is 14 residues. CDR3 amino acids: CASSLGGWDQPQHF. In nucleotides, the CDR3 is TGCGCCAGCAGCTTGGGAGGTTGGGATCAGCCCCAGCATTTT. Full variable domain (missing parts from reference TRBV5-1 and TRBJ1-5): KAGVTQTPRYLIKTRGQQVTLSCSPISGHRSVSWYQQTPGQGLQFLFEYFSETQRNKGNFPGRFSGRQFSNSRSEMNVSTLELGDSALYLCASSLGGWDQPQHFGDGTRLSIL.

A few counts support this clone. One end of the junction fails to match germline, which may point to a read error. The V call is TRBV10-1, the J call TRBJ2-7; the match to TRBD1 covers 8 bases. This CDR3 has 13 amino acids. Germline V gives CDR1 WNHNN, CDR2 SYGVQD (reference sequence). CDR3 sequence (DNA): TGCGCCAGCACTTTGCACAGGGGGTACGGGCAGTACTTC. It encodes CASTLHRGYGQYF.

This clone was observed many times. CDR3: CSVPVQPQHF. In DNA form, the CDR3 reads TGCAGTGTTCCCGTTCAGCCCCAGCATTTT. The chain is built from TRBV20-1 and TRBJ1-5, with D unresolved. The CDR3 extends over 10 amino acids. Deletions cut 7 bases from V and 6 bases from J, with 7 bases between. CDR1 is DFQATT, CDR2 SNEGSKA, per germline (reference sequence).

This chain uses TRBV30 with TRBJ2-3; 11 bases line up with TRBD2. The CDR3 length is 14 residues. In germline, CDR1 is GTSNPN, CDR2 SVGIG (reference sequence). V shed 5 bases, J shed 2 bases, and the junction held 3 bases outside the gene matches. The DNA of the CDR3 is TGTGCCTGGGTAGCGGGGGGGAACACAGATACGCAGTATTTT. This translates into CAWVAGGNTDTQYF.

J is TRBJ2-2 and V is TRBV4-2, with D uncertain. CDR1 and CDR2 (germline): LGHNA, YNFKEQ. This CDR3 region has 13 residues. V was cut by 0 bases and J by 13 bases, with 12 bases left in between. CDR3 amino acids: CASSQDEGYGLFF. The CDR3 region has the DNA TGTGCCAGCAGCCAAGATGAAGGCTACGGGCTGTTTTTT.

The chain employs TRBV12-3 or TRBV12-4 and TRBJ2-2, with D unresolved. The CDR3 runs 16 residues. The V and J ends lost 5 bases and 3 bases respectively, with 16 bases between them. CDR3 residues: CASSPVPLVDTGELFF. CDR3 in DNA: TGTGCCAGCAGTCCGGTACCCCTCGTGGACACCGGGGAGCTGTTTTTT.

This clone appeared many times. The rearrangement uses TRBV5-1 and TRBJ1-1, with TRBD1 as a possible D gene (5 bases). CDR3 length: 13 residues. Trimming removed 0 bases from V and 4 bases from J, with 7 bases in between. In germline, CDR1 is SGHRS, CDR2 YFSETQ. The DNA of the CDR3 is TGCGCCAGCAGCTTGGAGGACATCACTGAAGCTTTCTTT. Translated, it gives CASSLEDITEAFF.